This passage covers 22 T cell receptor beta chains from one sample sequenced in a study of spatial heterogeneity in lung cancer. As for time point: sample taken at primary tumor resection. TCRdb re-called the 5' RACE reads with MiXCR, one entry per CDR3 protein. The sample has approximately 11,000 distinct CDR3 sequences, about 6.5% seen once. The specimen comprised PBMCs, sampled at surgery. The receptors shown here come from a male donor with early-stage non-small cell lung cancer.

This clonotype rates as medium-sized. The rearrangement uses TRBV28 and TRBJ2-3; D remains unclear. The CDR3 sequence is 13 residues long. Germline V CDR1 and CDR2: MDHEN, SYDVKM. V was trimmed by 4 bases and J by 2 bases, leaving 7 bases between them. The CDR3 sequence: CASSSTNTDTQYF. The CDR3 DNA is TGTGCCAGCAGTTCAACCAACACAGATACGCAGTATTTT.

The table lists this clonotype with many counts. The rearrangement joins TRBV7-2 to TRBJ2-7, with TRBD1 matching over 9 bases. V lost 3 bases, J lost 3 bases, and 9 bases stayed unmatched. CDR1 is SGHTA, CDR2 FQGNSA, per germline. The CDR3 sequence is 16 residues long. The CDR3, as DNA: TGTGCCAGCAGCTTGAGCTCCGGGACAGGGAGCTACGAGCAGTACTTC. Its protein product is CASSLSSGTGSYEQYF.

This clonotype was detected only a few times. The chain uses TRBV6-2 or TRBV6-3 and TRBJ2-3; 9 positions match TRBD1. The CDR3 spans 16 residues. Trimming at V came to 6 bases and at J to 2 bases, leaving 9 bases not matched to a gene. Germline V gene sequence: CDR1 MNHEY, CDR2 SVGEGT. The CDR3 sequence is CASSWGQGQNTDTQYF. Here the CDR3 DNA reads TGTGCCAGCAGCTGGGGACAGGGACAAAACACAGATACGCAGTATTTT.

This clonotype was counted only a few times. CDR3 protein: CASSVASRGPSDEQFF. The DNA of the CDR3 is TGTGCCAGCAGCGTAGCTAGCAGGGGCCCTAGCGATGAGCAGTTCTTC. This chain links TRBV9 with TRBJ2-1; the D gene could be TRBD1 or TRBD2 (6 bases each). V lost 0 bases and J 8 bases, leaving 18 bases between the germline ends. Germline V gene data show CDR1 as SGDLS and CDR2 as YYNGEE. This CDR3 contains 16 residues.

The chain uses TRBV6-2 or TRBV6-3 and TRBJ2-7, with D unclear. The germline V and J ends were trimmed by 0 bases and 7 bases, with 7 bases remaining between them. In germline, CDR1 is MNHEY, CDR2 SVGEGT. The CDR3 runs 12 residues. CDR3 coding DNA: TGTGCCAGCAGTTACTCCGGCGGAGAGCAGTACTTC. Its translation is CASSYSGGEQYF.

By proportion, this clonotype is medium-sized. This chain uses TRBV14 with TRBJ2-7; TRBD1 is a possible D gene (5 bases). V gave up 2 bases and J gave up 0 bases, with 20 bases separating them. CDR1 and CDR2 from the germline V gene are SGHDN and FVKESK. This CDR3 is 18 amino acids long. The CDR3: CASSQSTGQGSLSYEQYF. The DNA of the CDR3 is TGTGCCAGCAGCCAATCTACCGGGCAGGGCAGTCTCTCCTACGAGCAGTACTTC.

Only a few counts were recorded for this clonotype. The rearrangement links TRBV3-1 to TRBJ1-2; 7 nucleotides match TRBD1. From germline, CDR1 is LGHDT and CDR2 YNNKEL (reference sequence). V was pared by 4 bases and J by 8 bases, with 7 bases of the junction left unmatched. CDR3 length: 13 residues. This CDR3 reads CASSPTGAEGYTF. The CDR3 DNA reads TGTGCCAGCAGCCCTACAGGGGCGGAGGGCTACACCTTC.

This clonotype has only a few counts. This chain uses TRBV3-1 with TRBJ2-1; no clear D gene. Germline CDR1 and CDR2: LGHDT and YNNKEL (reference sequence). V dropped 0 bases and J dropped 6 bases, with 12 bases sitting between them. The CDR3 covers 15 residues. CDR3 nucleotides: TGTGCCAGCAGCCAAGATCTGGGGTCTCTCAATGAGCAGTTCTTC. Translating it yields CASSQDLGSLNEQFF.

In this sample, this clonotype turned up a few times. CDR3 in DNA: TGTGCCAGCAGCCCCCGGGTCGGCGAGCAGTACTTC. It translates to CASSPRVGEQYF. The rearrangement uses TRBV7-2 and TRBJ2-7; D gene ambiguous. V lost 5 bases, J lost 6 bases, and 11 bases lay in between. Germline V gene data show CDR1 as SGHTA and CDR2 as FQGNSA. The CDR3 covers 12 residues.

This clonotype is deemed medium-sized. The gene calls are TRBV12-3 or TRBV12-4 and TRBJ1-4; TRBD1 is a possible D gene (6 bases). The germline V and J ends were trimmed by 5 bases and 4 bases, with 11 bases remaining between them. CDR3 size: 14 residues. The CDR3 DNA sequence: TGTGCCAGCAGTCCCGGGACACTTAATGAAAAACTGTTTTTT. Translating it yields CASSPGTLNEKLFF.

In this sample, this clonotype is medium-sized. The rearrangement links TRBV5-1 to TRBJ2-7; 7 bases map to TRBD2. The germline V gene has CDR1 SGHRS and CDR2 YFSETQ. Germline trimming cut 4 bases from V and 2 bases from J; bases unmatched to any gene: 3. The CDR3 length is 13 residues. Here the CDR3 DNA reads TGCGCCAGCAGCACAAGCGGGACCTACGAGCAGTACTTC. Translation: CASSTSGTYEQYF.

This clonotype is judged medium-sized. The chain is built from TRBV28 and TRBJ2-7, with TRBD2 identical over 7 bases. The germline CDR1 and CDR2 sequences are MDHEN and SYDVKM. Trimming at V came to 6 bases and at J to 7 bases, leaving 9 bases not matched to a gene. This CDR3 has 13 residues. The CDR3, as DNA: TGTGCCAGCAGCCCTCCCGTGCGGGGGGAGCAGTACTTC. Amino acids: CASSPPVRGEQYF.

The rearrangement joins TRBV20-1 to TRBJ2-5; 9 positions agree with TRBD1. CDR3 size: 13 residues. Germline-derived CDR1 and CDR2 are DFQATT and SNEGSKA (reference sequence). V was pared by 4 bases and J by 6 bases, with 6 bases of the junction left unmatched. CDR3 sequence (DNA): TGCAGTGCTACCAGAGACAGGGGGAAGACCCAGTACTTC. It encodes CSATRDRGKTQYF.

This clonotype is deemed medium-sized. J is TRBJ1-5 and V is TRBV6-5; TRBD1 might be the D (5 bases). The CDR3 consists of 15 residues. V was shortened by 0 bases and J by 5 bases, with 11 bases between the two germline ends. Germline CDR1 is MNHEY and CDR2 is SVGAGI. The CDR3 nucleotides read TGTGCCAGCAGTTACTCCGGGACTGATGATCAGCCCCAGCATTTT. Protein sequence: CASSYSGTDDQPQHF.

Only a few counts were recorded for this clonotype. This chain links TRBV12-3 or TRBV12-4 with TRBJ1-2; TRBD1 aligns across 7 bases. CDR3 size: 13 residues. V was pared by 6 bases and J by 7 bases, with 8 bases of the junction left unmatched. The CDR3 here is CASRTGTVSGYTF. The CDR3 bases are TGTGCCAGCAGAACCGGGACAGTAAGTGGCTACACCTTC.

This clonotype was detected ten times or more. The V gene is TRBV27, the J gene TRBJ1-1; TRBD1 is a possible D gene (5 bases). CDR1 is MNHEY, CDR2 SMNVEV, per germline (reference sequence). V was pared by 5 bases and J by 2 bases, with 9 bases between. The CDR3 has 13 residues. CDR3 loop: CASSRGGNTEAFF. The CDR3 nucleotides are TGTGCCAGCAGTCGGGGGGGAAACACTGAAGCTTTCTTT.

This clonotype is medium-sized. This sequence joins TRBV29-1 and TRBJ2-5; D not resolved. Germline V CDR1 and CDR2: SQVTM, ANQGSEA. This CDR3 comprises 12 residues. Trimming removed 4 bases at V and 2 bases at J, with 8 bases between. The CDR3, as DNA: TGCAGCGTTGGGTTGCCTCAAGAGACCCAGTACTTC. Translating gives CSVGLPQETQYF.

There are many counts of this clonotype. The chain combines TRBV11-2 with TRBJ2-1; 11 bases fit TRBD2. The germline gives CDR1 SGHAT, CDR2 FQNNGV. The J segment lost 9 bases and the V segment lost 6 bases, leaving 4 bases of the junction unmatched. The CDR3 covers 13 residues. The CDR3 loop is CASRIAGGVEQFF. The CDR3 region has the DNA TGTGCCAGCAGGATAGCGGGAGGGGTTGAGCAGTTCTTC. The variable domain in full, with the rest retrieved from reference TRBV11-2 and TRBJ2-1, is EAGVAQSPRYKIIEKRQSVAFWCNPISGHATLYWYQQILGQGPKLLIQFQNNGVVDDSQLPKDRFSAERLKGVDSTLKIQPAKLEDSAVYLCASRIAGGVEQFFGPGTRLTVL.

This clonotype was recorded at least ten times. This chain links TRBV5-1 with TRBJ1-4; no reliable D call. Looked up from germline, CDR1 is SGHRS and CDR2 is YFSETQ. Trimming shortened V by 4 bases and J by 6 bases, and 19 bases separated the two germline ends. This CDR3 region has 16 residues. The CDR3, as DNA: TGCGCCAGCAGCCCCGTTTCGGGGAGTTCCGATGAAAAACTGTTTTTT. It codes for CASSPVSGSSDEKLFF.

This clonotype was picked up many times. CDR3 nucleotides: TGTGCCTGTTCTAGCGGTCTGGGGGGGACCGGGGAGCTGTTTTTT. Translating gives CACSSGLGGTGELFF. This rearrangement joins TRBV30 to TRBJ2-2; 7 bases are a match to TRBD2. Germline V lookup: CDR1 GTSNPN, CDR2 SVGIG (reference sequence). The CDR3 contains 15 residues. The trim removed 6 bases at V and 5 bases at J, leaving 12 bases unmatched. Full variable domain (rest looked up from reference TRBV30 and TRBJ2-2): SQTIHQWPATLVQPVGSPLSLECTVEGTSNPNLYWYRQAAGRGLQLLFYSVGIGQISSEVPQNLSASRPQDRQFILSSKKLLLSDSGFYLCACSSGLGGTGELFFGEGSRLTVL.

The rearrangement links TRBV19 to TRBJ2-7; D is uncertain. The CDR3 runs to 13 residues. Germline CDR1 reads LNHDA; CDR2 reads SQIVND (reference sequence). V lost 4 bases, J lost 5 bases, and 12 bases lay in between. The CDR3 coding sequence is TGTGCCAGTAGTACCGGTTTTGGCCACGAGCAGTACTTC. Protein product: CASSTGFGHEQYF.

By sample share, this clonotype is large. V usage is TRBV28 and J usage is TRBJ2-5, with 11 bases lining up with TRBD2. V dropped 4 bases and J dropped 4; count of bases not matched to a gene: 8. Germline CDR1 and CDR2: MDHEN and SYDVKM. The CDR3 totals 16 residues. Here the CDR3 reads CASSSPNTSGRETQYF. CDR3 nucleotides: TGTGCCAGCAGTTCCCCTAATACTAGCGGGAGAGAGACCCAGTACTTC. Looking up the rest from reference TRBV28 and TRBJ2-5 gives the full variable domain: DVKVTQSSRYLVKRTGEKVFLECVQDMDHENMFWYRQDPGLGLRLIYFSYDVKMKEKGDIPEGYSVSREKKERFSLILESASTNQTSMYLCASSSPNTSGRETQYFGPGTRLLVL.